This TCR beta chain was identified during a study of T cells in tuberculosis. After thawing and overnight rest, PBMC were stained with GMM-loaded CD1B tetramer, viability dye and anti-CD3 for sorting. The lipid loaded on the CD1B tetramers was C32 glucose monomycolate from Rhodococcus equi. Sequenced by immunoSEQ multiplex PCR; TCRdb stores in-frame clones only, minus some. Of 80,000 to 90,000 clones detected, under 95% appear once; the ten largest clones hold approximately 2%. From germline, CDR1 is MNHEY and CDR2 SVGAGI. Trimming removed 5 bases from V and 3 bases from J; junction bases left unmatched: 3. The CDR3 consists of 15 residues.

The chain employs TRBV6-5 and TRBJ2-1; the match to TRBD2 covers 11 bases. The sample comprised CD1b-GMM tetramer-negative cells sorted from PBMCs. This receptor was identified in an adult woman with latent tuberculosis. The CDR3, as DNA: TGTGCCAGCAGTGGGGGACTAGCGGACTACAATGAGCAGTTCTTC. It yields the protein CASSGGLADYNEQFF.